This T cell receptor beta chain was retrieved from a study of T-cell reconstitution after alpha-beta-depleted transplantation in children. Unique molecular identifiers were incorporated into the prepared TCRbeta library. Each CDR3 protein gets one entry after TCRdb re-called the PCR reads with MiXCR. Of some 180,000 distinct CDR3 sequences in the sample, approximately 6.9% were seen once. This CDR3 comprises 18 residues. Trimming cost V 3 bases and J 3 bases; bases outside gene matches: 8. Germline CDR1 and CDR2: SGHDN and FVKESK. This clonotype was recorded a few times. Sequencing was performed on PBMCs, taken before TCRalphabeta/CD19-depleted stem cell transplant. The receptor comes from a boy between 2 and 10 years old with acute lymphoblastic leukemia, due to receive a stem cell transplant. V and J are TRBV14 and TRBJ2-7, with 16 positions matching TRBD2. CDR3 sequence: CASSHGTSGGAAGYEQYF. The CDR3 nucleotides are TGTGCCAGCAGCCACGGGACTAGCGGGGGGGCCGCAGGCTACGAGCAGTACTTC.